Here is one T cell receptor beta chain with its context. These data come from a study of cytomegalovirus exposure and HLA in healthy donors. Whole-study context: The early release's HLA-typed donors yielded roughly 85 million unique TCRs.

Germline lookup yields CDR1 SQVTM and CDR2 ANQGSEA. The CDR3 totals 15 residues. With 5 bases clipped from V and 0 bases from J, the junction kept 7 bases outside the gene matches. This PCR relied on a set of 60 Vbeta primers and 13 Jbeta primers. Assay used: immunoSEQ multiplex PCR; TCRdb lists only in-frame clones, some missing. This table holds tens of thousands of clones, around 89% found once. The sample comprised PBMCs. The rearrangement joins TRBV29-1 to TRBJ2-4, with 7 bases fitting TRBD1. The sequence derives from a man younger than 35 in good health and CMV-seronegative. The CDR3 is CSVRDRVQAKNIQYF. CDR3 DNA: TGCAGCGTTAGAGACAGGGTGCAAGCCAAAAACATTCAGTACTTC. Together with reference TRBV29-1 and TRBJ2-4, the CDR3 gives the full variable domain: SAVISQKPSRDICQRGTSLTIQCQVDSQVTMMFWYRQQPGQSLTLIATANQGSEATYESGFVIDKFPISRPNLTFSTLTVSNMSPEDSSIYLCSVRDRVQAKNIQYFGAGTRLSVL.